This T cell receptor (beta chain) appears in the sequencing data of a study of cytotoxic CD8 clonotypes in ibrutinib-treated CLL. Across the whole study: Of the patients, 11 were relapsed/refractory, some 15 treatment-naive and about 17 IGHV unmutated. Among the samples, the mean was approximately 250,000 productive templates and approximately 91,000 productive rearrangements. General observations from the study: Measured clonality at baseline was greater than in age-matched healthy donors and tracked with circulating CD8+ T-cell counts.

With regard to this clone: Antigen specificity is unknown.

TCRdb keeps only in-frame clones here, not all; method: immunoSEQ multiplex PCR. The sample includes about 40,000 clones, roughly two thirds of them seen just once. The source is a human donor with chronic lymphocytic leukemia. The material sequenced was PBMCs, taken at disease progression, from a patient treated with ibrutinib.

This CDR3 reads CASSPRDRVDYEQYF. CDR3 nucleotide sequence: TGTGCCAGCAGCCCCCGGGACAGGGTGGATTACGAGCAGTACTTC. This chain joins TRBV11-3 and TRBJ2-7, with 9 bases fitting TRBD1. J gave up 4 bases and V 5 bases, and 9 bases lay outside the gene matches. Germline CDR1 is SGHNT and CDR2 is YENEEA. CDR3 size: 15 residues.